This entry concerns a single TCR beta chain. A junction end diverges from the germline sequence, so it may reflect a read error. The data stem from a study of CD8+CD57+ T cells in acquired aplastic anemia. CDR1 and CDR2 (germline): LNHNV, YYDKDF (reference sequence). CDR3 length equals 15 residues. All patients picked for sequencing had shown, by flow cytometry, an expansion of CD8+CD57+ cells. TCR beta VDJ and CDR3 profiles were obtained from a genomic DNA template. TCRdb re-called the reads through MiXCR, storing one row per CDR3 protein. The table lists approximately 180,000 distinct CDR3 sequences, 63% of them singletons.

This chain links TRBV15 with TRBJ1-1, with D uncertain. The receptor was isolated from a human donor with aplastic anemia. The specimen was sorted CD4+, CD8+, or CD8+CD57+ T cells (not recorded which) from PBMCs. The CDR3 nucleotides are TGTGCCACCAGCAGAGATCGCGGTGCGGGAACTGAAGCTTCCTTC. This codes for CATSRDRGAGTEASF.